Below, 9 T cell receptor beta chains from the same sample are listed, as sequenced in a study of blood T cell repertoires in COVID-19. Assay: immunoSEQ multiplex PCR; the TCRdb copy retains only in-frame clones and omits some. The sample lists roughly 160,000 clones, more than 85% occurring once. The material sequenced was peripheral blood. Receptors were obtained from a woman aged 80 or older with COVID-19, enrolled during active disease.

The chain links TRBV6-6 to TRBJ2-2, with D uncertain. There are 14 residues in the CDR3. Per the germline V gene, CDR1 is MNHNY and CDR2 is SVGAGI (reference sequence). Between the trimmed V and J ends, which lost 7 bases and 0 bases, there was a span of 9 bases. The CDR3 spells CASILTSNTGELFF. CDR3 sequence (DNA): TGTGCCAGCATCCTGACTTCGAACACCGGGGAGCTGTTTTTT.

The V gene is TRBV29-1, the J gene TRBJ1-2; TRBD1 matches 12 bases. J was trimmed by 8 bases and V by 3 bases; bases with no gene match: 7. The CDR3 has 14 residues. Germline V gene lookup returns CDR1 SQVTM and CDR2 ANQGSEA. CDR3 sequence reads: CSVDLGQGARGYTF. CDR3 in DNA: TGCAGCGTTGATCTGGGACAGGGGGCTCGGGGCTACACCTTC. The full variable domain, its missing parts supplied by reference TRBV29-1 and TRBJ1-2, is SAVISQKPSRDICQRGTSLTIQCQVDSQVTMMFWYRQQPGQSLTLIATANQGSEATYESGFVIDKFPISRPNLTFSTLTVSNMSPEDSSIYLCSVDLGQGARGYTFGSGTRLTVV.

V and J are TRBV7-3 and TRBJ2-1, with D possibly TRBD2 on 6 matching bases. V was pared by 3 bases and J by 4 bases, with 13 bases between. CDR3 length: 15 amino acids. The germline CDR1 and CDR2 sequences are SGHTA and FQGTGA. CDR3 sequence (DNA): TGTGCCAGCAGCTTCGGGAGCCCACCTTACAATGAGCAGTTCTTC. Amino acids: CASSFGSPPYNEQFF.

The chain couples TRBV5-1 to TRBJ2-1; 7 bases align to TRBD2. Germline trimming cut 4 bases from V and 5 bases from J; bases unmatched to any gene: 18. The CDR3 sequence is 18 residues long. CDR1 is SGHRS and CDR2 is YFSETQ in the germline V gene. CDR3 sequence reads: CASSRMAVGTINDNEQFF. The CDR3 nucleotides read TGCGCCAGCAGCCGGATGGCCGTTGGGACTATCAATGACAATGAGCAGTTCTTC.

This clone was seen once. V and J are TRBV9 and TRBJ2-3; D not resolved. Germline V gene data show CDR1 as SGDLS and CDR2 as YYNGEE. The CDR3 loop spans 13 amino acids. The V end lost 7 bases, the J end lost 4 bases, and 13 bases lay between the germline ends. The CDR3, as DNA: TGTGCCAGCGGCCCGAGGCCGGCAGATACGCAGTATTTT. It encodes CASGPRPADTQYF.

The chain couples TRBV7-2 to TRBJ1-3, with D unclear. The CDR3 runs to 16 residues. The germline CDR1 and CDR2 sequences are SGHTA and FQGNSA. V lost 1 base and J 4 bases, leaving 14 bases between the germline ends. CDR3 loop: CASSLVGLAGGNTIYF. In DNA, the CDR3 is TGTGCCAGCAGCTTAGTAGGGTTAGCGGGAGGAAACACCATATATTTT.

The genes are TRBV19 and TRBJ1-1, with unresolved D. Germline CDR1 is LNHDA and CDR2 is SQIVND (reference sequence). Trimming pared 7 bases from V and 11 bases from J, leaving 14 bases between. The CDR3 runs 11 residues. The CDR3 loop reads CASTTRSRAFF. CDR3 bases: TGTGCCAGTACTACTCGGTCCCGGGCTTTCTTT.

The chain has TRBV28 and TRBJ1-2; 8 bases are shared with TRBD1. The CDR3 is 15 amino acids. The germline CDR1 and CDR2 sequences are MDHEN and SYDVKM. Trimming took 5 bases from V and 6 from J; bases not matched to a gene: 11. This chain's CDR3 is CASSNYRTGRHGYTF. The CDR3 DNA reads as TGTGCCAGCAGTAACTACCGGACAGGGCGCCATGGCTACACCTTC.

The chain joins TRBV29-1 to TRBJ1-1; D is possibly TRBD1 (5 bases). V lost 3 bases to trimming and J lost 3 bases, with 11 bases between them. The CDR3 length is 13 residues. Germline CDR1 reads SQVTM; CDR2 reads ANQGSEA. The CDR3 DNA is TGCAGCGTTGATTCGGCAGGGCACACTGAAGCTTTCTTT. Translation: CSVDSAGHTEAFF. Filled out from reference TRBV29-1 and TRBJ1-1, the complete variable domain reads SAVISQKPSRDICQRGTSLTIQCQVDSQVTMMFWYRQQPGQSLTLIATANQGSEATYESGFVIDKFPISRPNLTFSTLTVSNMSPEDSSIYLCSVDSAGHTEAFFGQGTRLTVV.